The 8 T cell receptor beta chains below come from one sample, sequenced in a study of sequential checkpoint blockade in melanoma. Treatment here: randomized to nivolumab then ipilimumab (arm A) or the reverse (arm B). Produced via immunoSEQ multiplex PCR; TCRdb's table is partial and in-frame only. Of around 19,000 clones listed, over 60% are singletons. Sample: tumor tissue (inferred from file names), taken from a patient given nivolumab and ipilimumab in sequence. These receptors all come from a human donor with melanoma.

This chain uses TRBV9 with TRBJ2-7; 7 bases are a match to TRBD2. The CDR3 is 13 residues long. With 2 bases clipped from V and 6 bases from J, the junction kept 5 bases outside the gene matches. Germline V CDR1 and CDR2: SGDLS, YYNGEE. The CDR3 coding sequence is TGTGCCAGCAGCGTCGGCGGGAGTACCGAGCAGTACTTC. Protein sequence: CASSVGGSTEQYF.

The CDR3 loop reads CASSLRQDRGLSTDTQYF. The CDR3 DNA follows: TGTGCCAGCAGCTTAAGACAGGACCGAGGCCTATCCACAGATACGCAGTATTTT. The rearrangement uses TRBV11-3 and TRBJ2-3, with TRBD1 as a possible D gene (6 bases). Germline CDR1 and CDR2: SGHNT and YENEEA. The ends were cut back, 2 bases at V and 2 bases at J, with 20 bases in the middle. The CDR3 covers 18 residues. The whole variable domain, remainder taken from reference TRBV11-3 and TRBJ2-3, is EAGVVQSPRYKIIEKKQPVAFWCNPISGHNTLYWYLQNLGQGPELLIRYENEEAVDDSQLPKDRFSAERLKGVDSTLKIQPAELGDSAVYLCASSLRQDRGLSTDTQYFGPGTRLTVL.

This chain joins TRBV11-3 and TRBJ1-4, with D possibly being TRBD1 (5 bases). Trimming removed 6 bases at V and 10 bases at J, with 21 bases between. Germline values: CDR1 SGHNT, CDR2 YENEEA. There are 15 residues in the CDR3. The CDR3 DNA follows: TGTGCCAGCAGTCCGCCCGGAGCCGGGGGGAGAAAACTGTTTTTT. Residues: CASSPPGAGGRKLFF.

A word on this clone: The germline gene is not matched at one end of the junction; a read error may be the cause. This chain uses TRBV27 with TRBJ1-4; no clear D gene. The CDR3 covers 15 residues. Germline CDR1 and CDR2: MNHEY and SMNVEV (reference sequence). CDR3 in amino acids: CATSDSRSYVEKLFF. The CDR3 nucleotides read TGTGCCACCAGTGATTCCCGGTCCTATGTAGAAAAACTGTTTTTT.

This clone has just one count. This rearrangement joins TRBV19 to TRBJ1-1, with 8 nucleotides matching TRBD1. The trim removed 6 bases at V and 5 bases at J, leaving 14 bases unmatched. The CDR3 totals 16 residues. Germline loops: CDR1 LNHDA, CDR2 SQIVND (reference sequence). The CDR3 bases are TGTGCCAGTAGAGATACTCGGCAGGGGGCACCAACTGAAGCTTTCTTT. This encodes CASRDTRQGAPTEAFF.

Turning to this clone: Read data end 1 residue before the CDR3 end; the end is taken from the germline J gene. V usage is TRBV6-1 and J usage is TRBJ2-7; 7 bases map to TRBD1. Germline trimming cut 0 bases from V and 2 bases from J; bases unmatched to any gene: 4. The germline gives CDR1 MNHNS, CDR2 SASEGT. This CDR3 has 15 amino acids. The CDR3 bases that were read are TGTGCCAGCAGTGAAGCGGGGACAGCGGCCTACGAGCAGTAC. It codes for CASSEAGTAAYEQY. From start to end, the CDR3 is CASSEAGTAAYEQYF.

This chain links TRBV30 with TRBJ2-3, with TRBD1 matching over 9 bases. This CDR3 is 12 amino acids long. The trim removed 5 bases at V and 6 bases at J, leaving 3 bases unmatched. Germline V gives CDR1 GTSNPN, CDR2 SVGIG (reference sequence). The CDR3 reads CAWGTGIDTQYF. The CDR3 DNA reads TGTGCCTGGGGGACAGGGATCGATACGCAGTATTTT. Supplemented by reference TRBV30 and TRBJ2-3, the full variable domain reads SQTIHQWPATLVQPVGSPLSLECTVEGTSNPNLYWYRQAAGRGLQLLFYSVGIGQISSEVPQNLSASRPQDRQFILSSKKLLLSDSGFYLCAWGTGIDTQYFGPGTRLTVL.

The chain combines TRBV28 with TRBJ2-3; D may be TRBD1 or TRBD2 (5 bases each). Germline assignment: CDR1 MDHEN and CDR2 SYDVKM. The V gene lost 4 bases and the J gene lost 1 base, with 18 bases spanning the gap. There are 17 residues in the CDR3. The CDR3, as DNA: TGTGCCAGCAGTTCCACGGCCCTCGGGGCCCGCACAGATACGCAGTATTTT. Translated, it gives CASSSTALGARTDTQYF.